Detailed here is one T cell receptor (beta chain). Its antigen remains unidentified. The junction had 12 bases not matched to a gene; V was cut back by 6 bases and J by 9 bases. The CDR3 is 15 residues long. Per germline, CDR1 ENHRY and CDR2 SYGVKD. Patients were ineligible given autoimmune disease history or systemic immunosuppression. The data belong to a study of OX40 agonist ivuxolimab in advanced cancers. On the study more broadly: A male proportion of about 84% was recorded, with mean age roughly 62 years and range roughly 23 to 85.

Assay: immunoSEQ multiplex PCR; the TCRdb copy retains only in-frame clones and omits some. The sample carries 90,000 to 100,000 clones, 70% to 90% recorded once. Points from the study as a whole: Normalized expansion of T-cell clones was also low for some nonresponders. On average, CD8+ T cells had more expanded clones than CD4+.

This clonotype was sampled from an adult with an advanced solid tumor such as melanoma, head and neck, liver or kidney cancer. Sample: CD4+ or CD8+ T cells sorted from blood, taken in a trial of the OX40 agonist ivuxolimab. The J gene is TRBJ2-1, the V gene TRBV10-3, with 9 bases matching TRBD2. The DNA for the CDR3 is TGTGCCATCAGAGAACCGGGACTAGCATCTGGTGAGCAGTTCTTC. Amino acid sequence: CAIREPGLASGEQFF.